These T cell receptor beta chains were read from a single sample in a study of glioma-infiltrating T cells after dendritic cell vaccination. Only in-frame clones appear in the TCRdb table, and some are missing; sequencing was by immunoSEQ multiplex PCR. Altogether about 64,000 clones are present, 75% to 85% being singletons, with the ten largest covering under 10%. Sequencing was performed on blood, taken before dendritic cell vaccination. The receptors stem from a human donor with glioblastoma. Each CDR3 is given with its conserved first and last residue. The order of the fields is J gene, V gene, CDR3 protein.

j_call: TRBJ2-6; v_call: TRBV4-1; cdr3_aa: CASSQGSGGARSGANVLTF
j_call: TRBJ2-2; v_call: TRBV7-8; cdr3_aa: CASSVEPPTSGGGTGELFF
j_call: TRBJ2-1; v_call: TRBV2; cdr3_aa: CASSPDFSYNEQFF
j_call: TRBJ2-7; v_call: TRBV5-5; cdr3_aa: CASSQGTPVSYEQYF
j_call: TRBJ2-7; v_call: TRBV5-1; cdr3_aa: CASSAGSPSPEQYF
j_call: TRBJ2-7; v_call: TRBV6-1; cdr3_aa: CASSARAEGIEQYF
j_call: TRBJ2-5; v_call: TRBV2; cdr3_aa: CASTPSETQYF
j_call: TRBJ2-1; v_call: TRBV5-4; cdr3_aa: CASSLGRGGSYNEQFF
j_call: TRBJ1-1; v_call: TRBV29-1; cdr3_aa: CSVHRTANTEAFF
j_call: TRBJ1-1; v_call: TRBV5-6; cdr3_aa: CASSWGHSGAFF
j_call: TRBJ2-5; v_call: TRBV6-5; cdr3_aa: CASTQGLAAQETQYF
j_call: TRBJ1-2; v_call: TRBV30; cdr3_aa: CAWDVHGFGYTF
j_call: TRBJ2-2; v_call: TRBV7-2; cdr3_aa: CASSLDARGTGELFF